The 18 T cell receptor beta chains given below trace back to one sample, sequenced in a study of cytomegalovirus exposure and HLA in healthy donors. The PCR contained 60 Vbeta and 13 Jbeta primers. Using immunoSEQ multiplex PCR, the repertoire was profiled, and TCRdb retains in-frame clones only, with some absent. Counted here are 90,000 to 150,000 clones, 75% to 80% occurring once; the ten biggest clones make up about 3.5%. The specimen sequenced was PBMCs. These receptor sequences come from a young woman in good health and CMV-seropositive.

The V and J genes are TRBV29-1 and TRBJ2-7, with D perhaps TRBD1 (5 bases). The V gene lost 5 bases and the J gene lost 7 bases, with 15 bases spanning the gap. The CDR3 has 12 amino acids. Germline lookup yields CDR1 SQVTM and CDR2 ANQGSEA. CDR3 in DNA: TGCAGCGTTCGCCCCCAAAAGGGGGAGCAGTACTTC. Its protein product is CSVRPQKGEQYF.

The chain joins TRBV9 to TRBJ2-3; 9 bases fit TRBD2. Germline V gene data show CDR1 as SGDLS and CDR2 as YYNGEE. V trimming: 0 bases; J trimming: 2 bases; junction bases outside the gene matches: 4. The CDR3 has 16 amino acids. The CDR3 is CASSVGASGDTDTQYF. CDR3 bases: TGTGCCAGCAGCGTAGGCGCTAGCGGGGACACAGATACGCAGTATTTT.

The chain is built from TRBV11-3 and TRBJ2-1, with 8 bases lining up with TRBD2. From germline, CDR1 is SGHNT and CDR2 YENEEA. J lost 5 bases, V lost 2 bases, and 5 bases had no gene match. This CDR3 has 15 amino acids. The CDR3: CASSLRAGADNEQFF. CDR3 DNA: TGTGCCAGCAGCTTAAGAGCGGGGGCGGACAATGAGCAGTTCTTC.

DNA of the CDR3: TGCGCCAGCAGCCAAGATCTATGGGGCAGGGGAAGTGAAAAACTGTTTTTT. It encodes CASSQDLWGRGSEKLFF. V is TRBV4-1 and J is TRBJ1-4; perhaps TRBD1 as D (6 bases). The germline V gene encodes CDR1 MGHRA and CDR2 YSYEKL. V dropped 0 bases and J dropped 7 bases, with 18 bases sitting between them. CDR3 length: 17 residues.

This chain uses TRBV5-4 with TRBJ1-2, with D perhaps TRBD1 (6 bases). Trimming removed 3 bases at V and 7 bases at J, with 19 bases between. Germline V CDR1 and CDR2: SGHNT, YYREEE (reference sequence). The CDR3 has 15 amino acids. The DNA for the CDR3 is TGTGCCAGCAGCTCTTACCATTCAAACAGGGCTGGCTACACCTTC. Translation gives CASSSYHSNRAGYTF.

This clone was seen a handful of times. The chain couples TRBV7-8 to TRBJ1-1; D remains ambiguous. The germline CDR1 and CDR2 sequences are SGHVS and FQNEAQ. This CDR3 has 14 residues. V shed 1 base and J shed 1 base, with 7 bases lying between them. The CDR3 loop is CASSLGWANTEAFF. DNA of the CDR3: TGTGCCAGCAGCTTAGGATGGGCGAACACTGAAGCTTTCTTT.

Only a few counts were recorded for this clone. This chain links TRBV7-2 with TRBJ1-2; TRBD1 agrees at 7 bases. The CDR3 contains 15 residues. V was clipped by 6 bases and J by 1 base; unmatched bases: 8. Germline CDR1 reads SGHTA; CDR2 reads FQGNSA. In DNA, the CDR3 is TGTGCCAGCAGTTGGGGACAGCTTATTAACTATGGCTACACCTTC. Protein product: CASSWGQLINYGYTF. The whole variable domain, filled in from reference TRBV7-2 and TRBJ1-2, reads GAGVSQSPSNKVTEKGKDVELRCDPISGHTALYWYRQSLGQGLEFLIYFQGNSAPDKSGLPSDRFSAERTGGSVSTLTIQRTQQEDSAVYLCASSWGQLINYGYTFGSGTRLTVV.

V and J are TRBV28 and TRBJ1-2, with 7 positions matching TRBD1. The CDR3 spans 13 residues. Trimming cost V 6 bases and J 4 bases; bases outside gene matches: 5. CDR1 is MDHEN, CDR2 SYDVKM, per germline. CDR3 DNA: TGTGCCAGCAGCCGACAGGGCCCCTATGGCTACACCTTC. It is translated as CASSRQGPYGYTF.

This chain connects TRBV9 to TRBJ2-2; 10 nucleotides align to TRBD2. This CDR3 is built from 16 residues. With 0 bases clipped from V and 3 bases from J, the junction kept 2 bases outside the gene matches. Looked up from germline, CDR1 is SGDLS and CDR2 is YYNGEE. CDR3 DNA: TGTGCCAGCAGCGTAGGAGCGGGGGGGCACACCGGGGAGCTGTTTTTT. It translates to CASSVGAGGHTGELFF.

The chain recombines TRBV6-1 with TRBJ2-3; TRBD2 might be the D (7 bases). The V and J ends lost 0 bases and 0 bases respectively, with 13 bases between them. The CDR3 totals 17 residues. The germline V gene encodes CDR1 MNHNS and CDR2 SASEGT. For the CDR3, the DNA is TGTGCCAGCAGTGAAGCTCCTGGGGGGGCCAGCACAGATACGCAGTATTTT. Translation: CASSEAPGGASTDTQYF.

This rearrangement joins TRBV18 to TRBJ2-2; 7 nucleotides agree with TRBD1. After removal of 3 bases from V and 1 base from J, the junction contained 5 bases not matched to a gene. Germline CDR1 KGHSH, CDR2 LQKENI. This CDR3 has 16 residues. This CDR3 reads CASSPPGQRNTGELFF. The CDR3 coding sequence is TGTGCCAGCTCACCTCCGGGACAGAGGAACACCGGGGAGCTGTTTTTT.

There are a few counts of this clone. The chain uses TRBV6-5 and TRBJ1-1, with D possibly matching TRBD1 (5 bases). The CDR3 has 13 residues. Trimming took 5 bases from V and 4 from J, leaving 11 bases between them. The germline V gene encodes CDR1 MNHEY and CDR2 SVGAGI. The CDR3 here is CASSGGGVTEAFF. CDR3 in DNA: TGTGCCAGCAGTGGTGGGGGGGTCACTGAAGCTTTCTTT.

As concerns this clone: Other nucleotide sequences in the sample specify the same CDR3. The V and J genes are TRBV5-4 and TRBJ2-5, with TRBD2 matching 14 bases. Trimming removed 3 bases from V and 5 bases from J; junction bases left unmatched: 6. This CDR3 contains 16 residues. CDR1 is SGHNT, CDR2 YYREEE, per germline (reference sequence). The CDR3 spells CASSSGLAGGLETQYF. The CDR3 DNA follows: TGTGCCAGCAGCTCCGGACTAGCGGGGGGTCTGGAGACCCAGTACTTC.

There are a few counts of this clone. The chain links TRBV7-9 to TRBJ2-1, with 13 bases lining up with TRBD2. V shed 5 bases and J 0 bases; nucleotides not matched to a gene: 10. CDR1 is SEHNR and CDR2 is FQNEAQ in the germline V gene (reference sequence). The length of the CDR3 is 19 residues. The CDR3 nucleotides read TGTGCCAGCAGCACAAGACTAGCGGGGGGCCAAGCCTCCTACAATGAGCAGTTCTTC. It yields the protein CASSTRLAGGQASYNEQFF.

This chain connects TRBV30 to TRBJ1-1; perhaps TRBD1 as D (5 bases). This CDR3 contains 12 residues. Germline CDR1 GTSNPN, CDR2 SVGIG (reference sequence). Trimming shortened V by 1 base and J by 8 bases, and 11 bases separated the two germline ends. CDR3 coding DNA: TGTGCCTGGAGTGCCGCACGGGGGGAAGCTTTCTTT. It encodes CAWSAARGEAFF.

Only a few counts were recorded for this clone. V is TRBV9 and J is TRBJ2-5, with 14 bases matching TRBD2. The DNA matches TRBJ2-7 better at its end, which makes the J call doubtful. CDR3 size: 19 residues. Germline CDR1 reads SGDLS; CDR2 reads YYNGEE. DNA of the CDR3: TGTGCCAGCAGCGTAGGCCCGGAGACTAGCGGGGGGGAAGGGTACGAGCAGTACTTC. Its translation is CASSVGPETSGGEGYEQYF.

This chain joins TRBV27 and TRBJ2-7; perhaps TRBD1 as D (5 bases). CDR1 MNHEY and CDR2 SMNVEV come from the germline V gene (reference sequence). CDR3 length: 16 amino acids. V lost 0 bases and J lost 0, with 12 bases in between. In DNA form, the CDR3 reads TGTGCCAGCAGTTTATCCTGGGGCGCTAGCTCCTACGAGCAGTACTTC. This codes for CASSLSWGASSYEQYF.

The CDR3 is CASSEAGRGYGYEQYF. For the CDR3, the DNA is TGTGCCAGCAGTGAAGCGGGCAGGGGATATGGCTACGAGCAGTACTTC. The J gene is TRBJ2-7, the V gene TRBV2; TRBD1 is a possible D gene (6 bases). Germline V lookup: CDR1 SNHLY, CDR2 FYNNEI. This CDR3 spans 16 amino acids. The germline V and J ends were trimmed by 0 bases and 3 bases, with 15 bases remaining between them.